The 8 T cell receptor beta chains listed next were all sequenced from one sample in a study of T cell repertoires in cytomegalovirus infection. The antigens these receptors bind are not known. TCRdb processed the reads anew with MiXCR; each CDR3 protein has one entry. The sample lists roughly 280,000 distinct CDR3 sequences, roughly a fifth occurring once. The sequenced sample was cultured PBMCs, obtained from culture after CMV antigen stimulation. The receptors come from a human donor in good health (CMV status not recorded). Some clones in this sample may be carry-over from other donors' samples.

Comments on this clonotype: The junction does not match germline at one end; this may be a read error. This sequence joins TRBV7-3 and TRBJ2-2; possible D gene TRBD2, 5 bases. CDR3 length equals 15 residues. Germline CDR1 reads SGHTA; CDR2 reads FQGTGA. DNA of the CDR3: TGTGCCAGCAGCCCGGGGTGCATGAACACCGGGGAGATGTTTTTT. It translates to CASSPGCMNTGEMFF.

This chain links TRBV12-3 or TRBV12-4 with TRBJ2-7, with 9 bases matching TRBD2. With V trimmed by 8 bases and J by 1 base, 12 bases remained unmatched. The CDR3 totals 16 residues. The CDR3 DNA reads as TGTGCCAGCTCTTCTGGCATGGCGGGAGGGTCCTACGAGCAGTACTTC. Its protein product is CASSSGMAGGSYEQYF.

The sample holds many counts of this clonotype. The junction shows a germline mismatch at one end, possibly a read error. V is TRBV7-7 and J is TRBJ2-5; either TRBD1 or TRBD2 may supply D (5 bases each). CDR1 SSHAT and CDR2 FNYEAQ come from the germline V gene (reference sequence). The CDR3 spans 13 residues. Here the CDR3 reads CASSLERGEAQYF. In DNA, the CDR3 is TGTGCTAGCAGCTTAGAGAGGGGTGAGGCCCAGTACTTC.

This chain connects TRBV5-1 to TRBJ2-3, with D perhaps TRBD1 or TRBD2 (6 bases each). CDR3 length equals 17 residues. Trimming took off 7 bases at V and 0 bases at J, with 21 bases between the two ends. CDR1 is SGHRS and CDR2 is YFSETQ in the germline V gene. The CDR3 is CASGPWGLATSTDTQYF. The CDR3 bases are TGCGCCAGCGGTCCTTGGGGGCTAGCGACTAGCACAGATACGCAGTATTTT.

This clonotype was counted between two and nine times. A read error may be the cause here, since a much bigger clone is one base away. The chain joins TRBV5-4 to TRBJ2-7; 10 bases fit TRBD2. The CDR3 consists of 15 residues. V shed 2 bases, J shed 3 bases, and the junction held 5 bases outside the gene matches. Germline values: CDR1 SGHNT, CDR2 YYREEE (reference sequence). The CDR3 DNA reads TGTGCCAGCAGCTTAGGTAGCGGGAGGTACTACGAGCAGTACTTC. The encoded protein is CASSLGSGRYYEQYF. The full variable domain, in which reference TRBV5-4 and TRBJ2-7 provide the parts outside the CDR3, is ETGVTQSPTHLIKTRGQQVTLRCSSQSGHNTVSWYQQALGQGPQFIFQYYREEENGRGNFPPRFSGLQFPNYSSELNVNALELDDSALYLCASSLGSGRYYEQYFGPGTRLTVT.

This clonotype was counted between two and nine times. The rearrangement links TRBV7-2 to TRBJ2-4, with D unresolved. The germline V gene has CDR1 SGHTA and CDR2 FQGNSA. The CDR3 loop spans 14 amino acids. V was clipped by 0 bases and J by 6 bases, with 9 bases between them. The CDR3 sequence: CASSLAQWGNIQYF. The CDR3 DNA is TGTGCCAGCAGCTTAGCCCAATGGGGAAACATTCAGTACTTC.

The chain combines TRBV19 with TRBJ1-1; D remains unclear. This CDR3 has 15 amino acids. The germline CDR1 and CDR2 sequences are LNHDA and SQIVND (reference sequence). V lost 4 bases and J lost 1, with 13 bases in between. In nucleotides, the CDR3 is TGTGCCAGTAGTACCCCGAACATTGGGAACACTGAAGCTTTCTTT. Its protein is CASSTPNIGNTEAFF.

This chain links TRBV20-1 with TRBJ2-1; maybe TRBD1 (6 bases). Trimming left V 8 bases short and J 7 bases short, with 18 bases between. This CDR3 comprises 13 residues. Germline lookup yields CDR1 DFQATT and CDR2 SNEGSKA (reference sequence). The CDR3 DNA reads as TGCAGTTGGGCATCCCCAGGGGAGAATGAGCAGTTCTTC. Translation gives CSWASPGENEQFF.